The next 24 T cell receptor beta chains were all read from a single sample in a study of early T cells in non-severe SARS-CoV-2 infection. In TCRdb, the 5' RACE reads were re-called with MiXCR into one record per CDR3 protein. Altogether over 85,000 distinct CDR3 sequences are present, roughly 12% being singletons, with the ten largest covering about 4%. Sequenced material: whole blood, taken at baseline. Every receptor here comes from an adult who was a healthcare worker with PCR-confirmed SARS-CoV-2 infection or an uninfected control (not recorded which).

This clonotype was observed a few times. The gene calls are TRBV20-1 and TRBJ1-5; D perhaps matches TRBD1 (6 bases). Germline assignment: CDR1 DFQATT and CDR2 SNEGSKA (reference sequence). This CDR3 is built from 14 residues. V dropped 6 bases and J dropped 5 bases, with 17 bases sitting between them. The CDR3 sequence is CSALNPGHYQPQHF. CDR3 nucleotides: TGCAGTGCCCTTAACCCGGGACACTATCAGCCCCAGCATTTT.

There are a few counts of this clonotype. The gene calls are TRBV7-2 and TRBJ2-2; tentative D call: TRBD1 (6 bases). Germline-derived CDR1 and CDR2 are SGHTA and FQGNSA. Trimming shortened V by 4 bases and J by 7 bases, and 10 bases separated the two germline ends. This CDR3 region has 13 residues. The CDR3: CASSSSRGGELFF. In DNA, the CDR3 is TGTGCCAGCAGCTCGTCCAGGGGCGGGGAGCTGTTTTTT.

In its sample, this clonotype was seen a few times. V gene TRBV6-5 combines with J gene TRBJ2-7, with 10 bases that match TRBD2. The CDR3 is made up of 14 amino acids. Germline CDR1 reads MNHEY; CDR2 reads SVGAGI. Germline trimming cut 6 bases from V and 6 bases from J; bases unmatched to any gene: 8. CDR3 bases: TGTGCCAGCAGGCGACCTAGCGGGGGAAGCGAGCAGTACTTC. Translation: CASRRPSGGSEQYF.

This clonotype was seen many times. The gene calls are TRBV10-3 and TRBJ1-1, with a tentative D call TRBD1 (5 bases). V was trimmed by 6 bases and J by 0 bases, leaving 17 bases between them. CDR1 ENHRY and CDR2 SYGVKD come from the germline V gene. The CDR3 has 16 amino acids. The CDR3 DNA sequence: TGTGCCATCAGGACCTCGCAGGCAGGGATGAACACTGAAGCTTTCTTT. This translates into CAIRTSQAGMNTEAFF.

This clonotype occurred a few times. The rearrangement links TRBV3-1 to TRBJ2-3, with 9 positions matching TRBD2. Germline trimming cut 5 bases from V and 3 bases from J; bases unmatched to any gene: 9. CDR1 is LGHDT and CDR2 is YNNKEL in the germline V gene (reference sequence). The CDR3 is made up of 16 amino acids. CDR3 region: CASSLSSGSSTDTQYF. Here the CDR3 DNA reads TGTGCCAGCAGCTTGAGTAGCGGGAGTAGTACAGATACGCAGTATTTT.

A few counts support this clonotype. The chain employs TRBV28 and TRBJ2-5, with 8 positions matching TRBD2. With V trimmed by 8 bases and J by 7 bases, 12 bases remained unmatched. The CDR3 contains 14 residues. Germline-derived CDR1 and CDR2 are MDHEN and SYDVKM. CDR3 residues: CASLGASGLGTQYF. CDR3 in DNA: TGTGCCAGCTTGGGGGCTAGCGGGCTAGGGACCCAGTACTTC.

The chain recombines TRBV29-1 with TRBJ1-2; the D gene is possibly TRBD1 (6 bases). The CDR3 length is 12 residues. Between the trimmed V and J ends, which lost 4 bases and 7 bases, there was a span of 13 bases. CDR1 is SQVTM, CDR2 ANQGSEA, per germline. This CDR3 is CSVGQGTSGYTF. The CDR3 bases are TGCAGCGTTGGCCAGGGGACTTCTGGCTACACCTTC.

The chain combines TRBV28 with TRBJ1-1, with a tentative D call TRBD1 (5 bases). The length of the CDR3 is 14 residues. Germline loops: CDR1 MDHEN, CDR2 SYDVKM. With 7 bases removed from V and 10 bases from J, the gap between germline ends came to 22 bases. The CDR3 coding sequence is TGTGCCAGCACCTTAGGGACCGTACAGACCGCAGCTTTCTTT. Translated: CASTLGTVQTAAFF. The variable domain in full, with the rest retrieved from reference TRBV28 and TRBJ1-1, is DVKVTQSSRYLVKRTGEKVFLECVQDMDHENMFWYRQDPGLGLRLIYFSYDVKMKEKGDIPEGYSVSREKKERFSLILESASTNQTSMYLCASTLGTVQTAAFFGQGTRLTVV.

CDR3 nucleotides: TGTGCCAGCTCACCACAGGGTATCGAGACCCAGTACTTC. Amino acid sequence: CASSPQGIETQYF. The chain is built from TRBV18 and TRBJ2-5; D is unresolved. The CDR3 covers 13 residues. V lost 1 base and J 5 bases, leaving 8 bases between the germline ends. Germline CDR1 KGHSH, CDR2 LQKENI.

This chain joins TRBV7-9 and TRBJ1-1, with D unclear. This CDR3 region has 13 residues. Trimming pared 6 bases from V and 2 bases from J, leaving 10 bases between. The germline CDR1 and CDR2 sequences are SEHNR and FQNEAQ (reference sequence). The CDR3 here is CASRNQRNTEAFF. The CDR3 bases are TGTGCCAGCAGAAACCAACGAAACACTGAAGCTTTCTTT.

This clonotype has just a few counts. This chain uses TRBV12-3 or TRBV12-4 with TRBJ2-7; D may be TRBD1 (5 bases). The CDR3 spans 15 residues. V lost 3 bases to trimming and J lost 3 bases, with 15 bases between them. CDR3 loop: CASSFGQGLFYEQYF. The CDR3 nucleotides are TGTGCCAGCAGTTTTGGGCAGGGTCTTTTCTACGAGCAGTACTTC.

Ten or more counts support this clonotype. The CDR3 protein is CASSLRNRDYRAYEQYF. CDR3 nucleotides: TGCGCCAGCAGCTTGAGAAACCGGGACTACCGAGCCTACGAGCAGTACTTC. The J gene is TRBJ2-7, the V gene TRBV5-1; 7 nucleotides agree with TRBD2. Trimming removed 1 base from V and 2 bases from J; junction bases left unmatched: 12. From germline, CDR1 is SGHRS and CDR2 YFSETQ. The CDR3 sequence is 17 residues long.

The chain is built from TRBV6-5 and TRBJ2-1, with 11 bases that match TRBD2. With 2 bases clipped from V and 6 bases from J, the junction kept 3 bases outside the gene matches. The CDR3 is 15 amino acids. Germline-derived CDR1 and CDR2 are MNHEY and SVGAGI. The chain's CDR3 is CASSYGLAGGNEQFF. The CDR3 DNA reads as TGTGCCAGCAGTTACGGGCTAGCGGGAGGCAATGAGCAGTTCTTC.

The chain combines TRBV4-2 with TRBJ2-2; the match to TRBD1 covers 7 bases. This CDR3 comprises 16 residues. J gave up 6 bases and V 1 base, and 8 bases lay outside the gene matches. Germline V gene lookup returns CDR1 LGHNA and CDR2 YNFKEQ. This chain's CDR3 is CASSQVAEGAAGELFF. For the CDR3, the DNA is TGTGCCAGCAGCCAAGTGGCTGAGGGGGCGGCCGGGGAGCTGTTTTTT.

The chain couples TRBV7-9 to TRBJ2-2; possibly TRBD2 for D (6 bases). The CDR3 has 16 amino acids. Trimming took 5 bases from V and 2 from J, leaving 15 bases between them. In germline, CDR1 is SEHNR, CDR2 FQNEAQ (reference sequence). CDR3 DNA: TGTGCCAGCAGCCCGTCCGGGAGAGCTAACACCGGGGAGCTGTTTTTT. It yields the protein CASSPSGRANTGELFF.

The chain couples TRBV15 to TRBJ2-3; D not certain. CDR3 size: 13 residues. Trimming took off 3 bases at V and 6 bases at J, with 10 bases between the two ends. Looked up from germline, CDR1 is LNHNV and CDR2 is YYDKDF (reference sequence). CDR3 coding DNA: TGTGCCACCAGCAGCCGAACAACTGATACGCAGTATTTT. This codes for CATSSRTTDTQYF.

This clonotype was detected ten times or more. This chain uses TRBV9 with TRBJ2-3, with TRBD2 identical over 11 bases. The CDR3 covers 15 residues. V lost 2 bases to trimming and J lost 5 bases; unmatched junction nucleotides: 4. CDR1 and CDR2 (germline): SGDLS, YYNGEE. CDR3 in DNA: TGTGCCAGCAGCGTCACCGGGACTAGCGGAGATACGCAGTATTTT. Translating gives CASSVTGTSGDTQYF. Variable domain in full (rest from reference TRBV9 and TRBJ2-3): DSGVTQTPKHLITATGQRVTLRCSPRSGDLSVYWYQQSLDQGLQFLIQYYNGEERAKGNILERFSAQQFPDLHSELNLSSLELGDSALYFCASSVTGTSGDTQYFGPGTRLTVL.

The rearrangement joins TRBV9 to TRBJ2-5; 7 bases agree with TRBD1. The CDR3 contains 15 residues. Trimming took 4 bases from V and 2 from J; bases not matched to a gene: 8. The germline gives CDR1 SGDLS, CDR2 YYNGEE. The CDR3 is CASSSIGTVQETQYF. CDR3 DNA sequence: TGTGCCAGCAGCTCCATCGGGACAGTACAAGAGACCCAGTACTTC.

The genes are TRBV6-6 and TRBJ2-7; weak D call: TRBD1 (6 bases). Germline V lookup: CDR1 MNHNY, CDR2 SVGAGI (reference sequence). CDR3 size: 15 residues. Between the trimmed V and J ends, which lost 6 bases and 0 bases, there was a span of 15 bases. CDR3 DNA: TGTGCCAGCAGGTCGAACAGGGTCAGCTCCTACGAGCAGTACTTC. Protein sequence: CASRSNRVSSYEQYF.

The chain carries TRBV2 and TRBJ2-5; a possible D gene is TRBD2 (5 bases). V lost 5 bases, J lost 5 bases, and 9 bases lay in between. The germline gives CDR1 SNHLY, CDR2 FYNNEI. The length of the CDR3 is 12 residues. In DNA form, the CDR3 reads TGTGCCAGCAGTCGGGATTCGGAGACCCAGTACTTC. Protein product: CASSRDSETQYF.

V and J are TRBV24-1 and TRBJ2-1; D is unclear. Germline V gives CDR1 KGHDR, CDR2 SFDVKD. There are 17 residues in the CDR3. Trimming left V 6 bases short and J 0 bases short, with 17 bases between. DNA of the CDR3: TGTGCCACCAGTAATGGTATTGCTGTGAGCTCCTACAATGAGCAGTTCTTC. Translating gives CATSNGIAVSSYNEQFF.

J is TRBJ2-3 and V is TRBV28; a possible D gene is TRBD1 (7 bases). This CDR3 spans 14 amino acids. Trimming left V 7 bases short and J 5 bases short, with 16 bases between. From germline, CDR1 is MDHEN and CDR2 SYDVKM. CDR3 DNA sequence: TGTGCCAGCATCCAGGGGGGTCAGGAAGATACGCAGTATTTT. It encodes CASIQGGQEDTQYF. The complete variable domain, with remaining parts taken from reference TRBV28 and TRBJ2-3, reads DVKVTQSSRYLVKRTGEKVFLECVQDMDHENMFWYRQDPGLGLRLIYFSYDVKMKEKGDIPEGYSVSREKKERFSLILESASTNQTSMYLCASIQGGQEDTQYFGPGTRLTVL.

This clonotype was observed many times. This chain joins TRBV5-1 and TRBJ2-1; possible D gene TRBD2, 6 bases. CDR1 SGHRS and CDR2 YFSETQ come from the germline V gene. Trimming took 6 bases from V and 2 from J, leaving 15 bases between them. The CDR3 sequence is 15 residues long. The CDR3 coding sequence is TGCGCCAGCAATCCCCCTGGCGGGGCCTACAATGAGCAGTTCTTC. As protein: CASNPPGGAYNEQFF.

This clonotype was counted only a few times. The V gene is TRBV19, the J gene TRBJ1-5; 8 bases are shared with TRBD1. V lost 4 bases and J lost 6; bases outside the gene matches: 11. Germline assignment: CDR1 LNHDA and CDR2 SQIVND (reference sequence). The CDR3 extends over 16 amino acids. This CDR3 reads CASSTGQGGAFQPQHF. The CDR3 DNA reads as TGTGCCAGTAGTACCGGACAGGGAGGTGCTTTTCAGCCCCAGCATTTT.